This T cell receptor (beta chain) was sequenced during a study of cytomegalovirus exposure and HLA in healthy donors. Background on the study: There were some 81 million unique TCRs (from HLA-typed donors) in an early data release.

Of note for this clone: Its antigen is as yet unknown.

General study findings and limits: In a later analysis, across HLA loci, associated TCR counts were highest for DRB1, lowest for HLA-C. A reported reduction in N-insertions relative to the approximately 670-donor mean was seen in an Asian-associated ancestry cluster in a later analysis. It was 150 to 200 TCR beta chains that were listed as cytomegalovirus-associated.

The CDR3 is made up of 15 amino acids. Germline loops: CDR1 SNHLY, CDR2 FYNNEI. With 7 bases removed from V and 5 bases from J, the gap between germline ends came to 18 bases. Primers included in the PCR were 60 Vbeta and 13 Jbeta primers. TCRdb's table, derived via immunoSEQ multiplex PCR, lists solely in-frame clones and lacks some. The sample holds approximately 75,000 clones. V gene TRBV2 combines with J gene TRBJ1-5; a possible D gene is TRBD1 (6 bases). The material sequenced was PBMCs. The TCR was taken from a man between 40 and 49 years old in good health and CMV-seronegative. DNA for the CDR3: TGTGCCAGCATTCCTGGGGGCCTTGTTGATCAGCCCCAGCATTTT. Its protein product is CASIPGGLVDQPQHF. Full variable domain (outside the CDR3, taken from reference TRBV2 and TRBJ1-5): EPEVTQTPSHQVTQMGQEVILRCVPISNHLYFYWYRQILGQKVEFLVSFYNNEISEKSEIFDDQFSVERPDGSNFTLKIRSTKLEDSAMYFCASIPGGLVDQPQHFGDGTRLSIL.